This T cell receptor (beta chain) was sequenced for a study of control samples from healthy donors and cancer patients. For this clone: Other DNA variants within this sample encode the same CDR3.

Here immunoSEQ multiplex PCR was the method, and the copy in TCRdb shows in-frame clones only, minus some. The repertoire includes around 13,000 clones, 75% to 85% of them detected once, and 8.4% sits in the top ten. Germline lookup yields CDR1 SGHRS and CDR2 YFSETQ. The CDR3 runs to 16 residues. V was shortened by 0 bases and J by 2 bases, with 13 bases between the two germline ends. The chain couples TRBV5-1 to TRBJ2-3, with D possibly matching TRBD1 (6 bases). The sequencing sample was made of formalin-fixed, paraffin-embedded tissue. This TCR came from a male donor with melanoma. The DNA of the CDR3 is TGCGCCAGCAGCTTGGGAGGGGGACCCTTCACAGATACGCAGTATTTT. Its protein product is CASSLGGGPFTDTQYF.